This T cell receptor (beta chain) was sequenced during a study of T cell changes during pregnancy in multiple sclerosis. Repertoires were generated with immunoSEQ multiplex PCR, while TCRdb's copy carries only in-frame clones and drops some. The profile shows fewer than 40,000 clones, 80% to 95% of them singletons. The CDR3 loop spans 16 amino acids. V was pared by 0 bases and J by 4 bases, with 5 bases of the junction left unmatched. Looked up from germline, CDR1 is SGHKS and CDR2 is YYEKEE (reference sequence). V usage is TRBV5-5 and J usage is TRBJ1-3; 9 bases align to TRBD1. The sample was CD4+ T cells from peripheral blood mononuclear cells, taken after pregnancy. The TCR comes from a female donor in good health, enrolled as a control in a pregnancy study. The CDR3 DNA reads as TGTGCCAGCAGCTTGGACACAGGGGGCTCCGGAAACACCATATATTTT. Its translation is CASSLDTGGSGNTIYF.